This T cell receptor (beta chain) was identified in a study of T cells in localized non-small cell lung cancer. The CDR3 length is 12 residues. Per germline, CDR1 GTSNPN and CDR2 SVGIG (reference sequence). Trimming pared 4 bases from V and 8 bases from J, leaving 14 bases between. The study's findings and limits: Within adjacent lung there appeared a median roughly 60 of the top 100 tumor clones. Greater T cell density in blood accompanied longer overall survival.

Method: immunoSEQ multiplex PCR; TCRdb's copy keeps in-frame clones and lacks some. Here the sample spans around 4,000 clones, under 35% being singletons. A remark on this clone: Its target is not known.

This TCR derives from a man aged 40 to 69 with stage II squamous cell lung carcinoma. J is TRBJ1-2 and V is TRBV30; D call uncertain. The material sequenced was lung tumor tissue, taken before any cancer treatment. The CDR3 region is CAWTRLQWGYTF. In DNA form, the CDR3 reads TGTGCCTGGACTCGGCTACAATGGGGCTACACCTTC.